These 21 T cell receptor beta chains were all obtained from the same sample, sequenced in a study of OX40 agonist ivuxolimab in advanced cancers. Measured with immunoSEQ multiplex PCR; TCRdb has only the in-frame clones, and not every one. The table lists 30,000 to 35,000 clones, roughly four fifths of them singletons, with approximately 11% in the top ten. The source was CD4+ or CD8+ T cells sorted from blood, collected in a trial of the OX40 agonist ivuxolimab. The receptors stem from an adult with an advanced solid tumor such as melanoma, head and neck, liver or kidney cancer.

The J gene is TRBJ2-2, the V gene TRBV10-2; D gene uncertain. Germline V gene lookup returns CDR1 WSHSY and CDR2 SAAADI. The CDR3 loop spans 12 amino acids. V was trimmed by 5 bases and J by 7 bases, leaving 8 bases between them. The CDR3 nucleotides read TGCGCCAGCAGTAAGATGGTCGGGGAGCTGTTTTTT. Protein: CASSKMVGELFF.

The chain uses TRBV19 and TRBJ1-5; possibly TRBD1 for D (5 bases). Trimming took 5 bases from V and 7 from J, leaving 24 bases between them. Germline CDR1 and CDR2: LNHDA and SQIVND (reference sequence). The CDR3 covers 17 residues. The CDR3 loop reads CASSVNTGIFSGQPQHF. CDR3 in DNA: TGTGCCAGTAGTGTTAACACCGGGATTTTTTCAGGGCAGCCCCAGCATTTT.

The chain employs TRBV15 and TRBJ2-7; possibly TRBD2 for D (5 bases). The CDR3 consists of 16 residues. With 1 base removed from V and 2 bases from J, the gap between germline ends came to 15 bases. The V gene's germline CDR1 is LNHNV and CDR2 YYDKDF (reference sequence). The chain's CDR3 is CATSRGTTRSAYEQYF. The CDR3 DNA is TGTGCCACCAGCAGAGGGACCACTAGGTCCGCCTACGAGCAGTACTTC.

J is TRBJ1-4 and V is TRBV7-6, with D possibly being TRBD1 (6 bases). The V gene's germline CDR1 is SGHVS and CDR2 FNYEAQ. The CDR3 spans 15 residues. Trimming shortened V by 3 bases and J by 3 bases, and 11 bases separated the two germline ends. This CDR3 reads CASSLGTLSNEKLFF. In DNA, the CDR3 is TGTGCCAGCAGCTTGGGGACACTCTCTAATGAAAAACTGTTTTTT.

The chain uses TRBV7-2 and TRBJ2-7; TRBD1 aligns across 7 bases. J lost 6 bases, V lost 5 bases, and 4 bases had no gene match. CDR1 and CDR2 from the germline V gene are SGHTA and FQGNSA. This CDR3 contains 12 residues. The DNA for the CDR3 is TGTGCCAGCAGCCAGACAGGGACCGAGCAGTACTTC. Its protein product is CASSQTGTEQYF. Based on the CDR3 plus reference TRBV7-2 and TRBJ2-7, the full variable domain is GAGVSQSPSNKVTEKGKDVELRCDPISGHTALYWYRQSLGQGLEFLIYFQGNSAPDKSGLPSDRFSAERTGGSVSTLTIQRTQQEDSAVYLCASSQTGTEQYFGPGTRLTVT.

Only one count was recorded for this clone. Here the CDR3 reads CASSPTGRKKLFF. The CDR3 DNA reads TGTGCCAGCAGTCCCACAGGGAGGAAAAAACTGTTTTTT. The chain is built from TRBV28 and TRBJ1-4; D is possibly TRBD1 (6 bases). The length of the CDR3 is 13 residues. Germline CDR1 is MDHEN and CDR2 is SYDVKM. The V and J ends lost 5 bases and 9 bases respectively, with 13 bases between them.

The rearrangement links TRBV7-9 to TRBJ1-4, with a possible D match to TRBD1 (5 bases). The CDR3 covers 16 residues. Germline CDR1 and CDR2: SEHNR and FQNEAQ (reference sequence). The V end was cut by 5 bases, the J end by 7 bases, with 20 bases between. The CDR3 region is CASSQDRRGEGEKLFF. The CDR3 DNA is TGTGCCAGCAGCCAAGATCGGAGGGGAGAGGGTGAAAAACTGTTTTTT.

The chain combines TRBV27 with TRBJ1-5; TRBD1 matches at 7 bases. CDR1 and CDR2 (germline): MNHEY, SMNVEV (reference sequence). The CDR3 covers 15 residues. Germline trimming cut 7 bases from V and 3 bases from J; bases unmatched to any gene: 9. In DNA, the CDR3 is TGTGCCAGCAAAGCGATACAGGGGCTCAATCAGCCCCAGCATTTT. As protein: CASKAIQGLNQPQHF.

This clone was recorded a few times. The chain combines TRBV28 with TRBJ1-1; no definite D call. The CDR3 totals 16 residues. V was cut by 8 bases and J by 0 bases, with 19 bases left in between. CDR1 is MDHEN, CDR2 SYDVKM, per germline. The CDR3 reads CASSAVLSYMNTEAFF. The CDR3 DNA reads as TGTGCCAGCTCCGCGGTTCTAAGTTACATGAACACTGAAGCTTTCTTT.

The chain has TRBV7-3 and TRBJ1-6; 8 bases match TRBD1. J was trimmed by 7 bases and V by 5 bases; bases with no gene match: 7. The germline gives CDR1 SGHTA, CDR2 FQGTGA. This CDR3 is 15 amino acids long. The CDR3 spells CASSKTGVGNSPLHF. DNA of the CDR3: TGTGCCAGCAGCAAGACAGGGGTGGGCAATTCACCCCTCCACTTT.

This clone turned up a few times. V and J are TRBV28 and TRBJ2-7, with 9 bases aligning to TRBD1. Germline assignment: CDR1 MDHEN and CDR2 SYDVKM. The J segment lost 6 bases and the V segment lost 3 bases, leaving 6 bases of the junction unmatched. The CDR3 has 14 residues. DNA of the CDR3: TGTGCCAGCAGTTTGCACAGGGGGCGGTTCGAGCAGTACTTC. This sequence encodes CASSLHRGRFEQYF. Based on the CDR3 plus reference TRBV28 and TRBJ2-7, the full variable domain is DVKVTQSSRYLVKRTGEKVFLECVQDMDHENMFWYRQDPGLGLRLIYFSYDVKMKEKGDIPEGYSVSREKKERFSLILESASTNQTSMYLCASSLHRGRFEQYFGPGTRLTVT.

The chain couples TRBV29-1 to TRBJ2-1; TRBD1 might be the D (6 bases). CDR1 SQVTM and CDR2 ANQGSEA come from the germline V gene. The CDR3 runs to 14 residues. V lost 4 bases to trimming and J lost 4 bases, with 14 bases between them. As DNA, the CDR3 is TGCAGCGTTGTTGTGGGGGCCCTATACAATGAGCAGTTCTTC. It codes for CSVVVGALYNEQFF.

The V call is TRBV28, the J call TRBJ2-7, with a possible D match to TRBD1 (6 bases). The V end lost 4 bases, the J end lost 0 bases, and 13 bases lay between the germline ends. The CDR3 is 15 residues long. The V gene's germline CDR1 is MDHEN and CDR2 SYDVKM. In DNA form, the CDR3 reads TGTGCCAGCAGTTATAGACAGGACCCCTCCTACGAGCAGTACTTC. This gives the protein CASSYRQDPSYEQYF.

The rearrangement uses TRBV25-1 and TRBJ2-7, with D perhaps being TRBD1 or TRBD2 (6 bases each). There are 15 residues in the CDR3. Trimming took 7 bases from V and 4 from J, leaving 20 bases between them. Per germline, CDR1 MGHDK and CDR2 SYGVNS. The CDR3 DNA reads TGTGCCAGCAATGAGGCGGCCGGGGGCGTTTACGAGCAGTACTTC. It yields the protein CASNEAAGGVYEQYF.

This chain uses TRBV30 with TRBJ2-3, with 7 bases matching TRBD1. CDR3 size: 14 residues. Per germline, CDR1 GTSNPN and CDR2 SVGIG (reference sequence). With V trimmed by 8 bases and J by 3 bases, 11 bases remained unmatched. The CDR3 DNA sequence: TGTGCCATTGGACAGGTTGGAAGGACAGATACGCAGTATTTT. Translation: CAIGQVGRTDTQYF.

This chain's CDR3 is CASSVGTWGQETQYF. In DNA, the CDR3 is TGTGCCAGCAGCGTAGGGACCTGGGGACAAGAGACCCAGTACTTC. The chain combines TRBV7-2 with TRBJ2-5; D tentatively reads TRBD1 or TRBD2 (5 bases each). Germline V gene lookup returns CDR1 SGHTA and CDR2 FQGNSA. V lost 5 bases and J 2 bases, leaving 15 bases between the germline ends. The CDR3 covers 15 residues.

This sequence joins TRBV5-1 and TRBJ2-4; D perhaps matches TRBD1 (6 bases). The CDR3 contains 15 residues. Trimming stripped 0 bases from V and 12 bases from J, with 19 bases between. Germline loops: CDR1 SGHRS, CDR2 YFSETQ. The CDR3 is CASSLGRGGTQDQYF. DNA for the CDR3: TGCGCCAGCAGCTTGGGCCGAGGGGGAACTCAGGATCAGTACTTC.

The genes are TRBV7-2 and TRBJ2-3; 8 positions agree with TRBD2. V trimming: 5 bases; J trimming: 5 bases; junction bases outside the gene matches: 3. Germline CDR1 is SGHTA and CDR2 is FQGNSA. CDR3 length: 13 residues. CDR3 residues: CASSPTSGDTQYF. For the CDR3, the DNA is TGTGCCAGCAGCCCCACTAGCGGAGATACGCAGTATTTT.

This clone was seen just once. This rearrangement joins TRBV5-4 to TRBJ2-5; 13 bases are shared with TRBD2. V trimming: 10 bases; J trimming: 9 bases; junction bases outside the gene matches: 6. This CDR3 is 12 amino acids long. Germline values: CDR1 SGHNT, CDR2 YYREEE (reference sequence). The CDR3 DNA is TGTGCCGGCGGGACTAGCGGGGCGGCCCAGTACTTC. This codes for CAGGTSGAAQYF.

This chain uses TRBV6-5 with TRBJ2-7, with 10 bases fitting TRBD2. Germline V CDR1 and CDR2: MNHEY, SVGAGI. The trim removed 6 bases at V and 7 bases at J, leaving 9 bases unmatched. This CDR3 region has 14 residues. The DNA for the CDR3 is TGTGCCAGCAGCCTAGCGGGGGATACGGGAGAGCAGTACTTC. This sequence encodes CASSLAGDTGEQYF.

This chain links TRBV5-8 with TRBJ1-1; 8 positions match TRBD1. Germline loops: CDR1 SGHTS, CDR2 YDEGEE. V lost 0 bases to trimming and J lost 6 bases; unmatched junction nucleotides: 7. The CDR3 contains 15 residues. The CDR3 DNA follows: TGTGCCAGCAGCTTGGAGGGCAGGGGGCGTTCTGAAGCTTTCTTT. Its translation: CASSLEGRGRSEAFF.